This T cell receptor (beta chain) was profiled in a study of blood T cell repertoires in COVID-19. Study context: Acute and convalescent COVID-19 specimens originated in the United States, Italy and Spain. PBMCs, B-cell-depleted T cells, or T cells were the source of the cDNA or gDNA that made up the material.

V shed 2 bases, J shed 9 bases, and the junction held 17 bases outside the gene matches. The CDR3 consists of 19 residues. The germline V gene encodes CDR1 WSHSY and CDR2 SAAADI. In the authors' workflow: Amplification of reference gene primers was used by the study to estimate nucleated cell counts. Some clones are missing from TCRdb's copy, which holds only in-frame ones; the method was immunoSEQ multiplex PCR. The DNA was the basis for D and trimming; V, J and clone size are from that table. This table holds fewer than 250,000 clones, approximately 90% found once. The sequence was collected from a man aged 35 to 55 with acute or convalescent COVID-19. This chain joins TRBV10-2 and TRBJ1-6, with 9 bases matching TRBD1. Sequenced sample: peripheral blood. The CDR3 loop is CASSEGTGKRIQGISPLHF. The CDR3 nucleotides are TGCGCCAGCAGTGAGGGGACAGGGAAGAGGATACAGGGAATTTCACCCCTCCACTTT.